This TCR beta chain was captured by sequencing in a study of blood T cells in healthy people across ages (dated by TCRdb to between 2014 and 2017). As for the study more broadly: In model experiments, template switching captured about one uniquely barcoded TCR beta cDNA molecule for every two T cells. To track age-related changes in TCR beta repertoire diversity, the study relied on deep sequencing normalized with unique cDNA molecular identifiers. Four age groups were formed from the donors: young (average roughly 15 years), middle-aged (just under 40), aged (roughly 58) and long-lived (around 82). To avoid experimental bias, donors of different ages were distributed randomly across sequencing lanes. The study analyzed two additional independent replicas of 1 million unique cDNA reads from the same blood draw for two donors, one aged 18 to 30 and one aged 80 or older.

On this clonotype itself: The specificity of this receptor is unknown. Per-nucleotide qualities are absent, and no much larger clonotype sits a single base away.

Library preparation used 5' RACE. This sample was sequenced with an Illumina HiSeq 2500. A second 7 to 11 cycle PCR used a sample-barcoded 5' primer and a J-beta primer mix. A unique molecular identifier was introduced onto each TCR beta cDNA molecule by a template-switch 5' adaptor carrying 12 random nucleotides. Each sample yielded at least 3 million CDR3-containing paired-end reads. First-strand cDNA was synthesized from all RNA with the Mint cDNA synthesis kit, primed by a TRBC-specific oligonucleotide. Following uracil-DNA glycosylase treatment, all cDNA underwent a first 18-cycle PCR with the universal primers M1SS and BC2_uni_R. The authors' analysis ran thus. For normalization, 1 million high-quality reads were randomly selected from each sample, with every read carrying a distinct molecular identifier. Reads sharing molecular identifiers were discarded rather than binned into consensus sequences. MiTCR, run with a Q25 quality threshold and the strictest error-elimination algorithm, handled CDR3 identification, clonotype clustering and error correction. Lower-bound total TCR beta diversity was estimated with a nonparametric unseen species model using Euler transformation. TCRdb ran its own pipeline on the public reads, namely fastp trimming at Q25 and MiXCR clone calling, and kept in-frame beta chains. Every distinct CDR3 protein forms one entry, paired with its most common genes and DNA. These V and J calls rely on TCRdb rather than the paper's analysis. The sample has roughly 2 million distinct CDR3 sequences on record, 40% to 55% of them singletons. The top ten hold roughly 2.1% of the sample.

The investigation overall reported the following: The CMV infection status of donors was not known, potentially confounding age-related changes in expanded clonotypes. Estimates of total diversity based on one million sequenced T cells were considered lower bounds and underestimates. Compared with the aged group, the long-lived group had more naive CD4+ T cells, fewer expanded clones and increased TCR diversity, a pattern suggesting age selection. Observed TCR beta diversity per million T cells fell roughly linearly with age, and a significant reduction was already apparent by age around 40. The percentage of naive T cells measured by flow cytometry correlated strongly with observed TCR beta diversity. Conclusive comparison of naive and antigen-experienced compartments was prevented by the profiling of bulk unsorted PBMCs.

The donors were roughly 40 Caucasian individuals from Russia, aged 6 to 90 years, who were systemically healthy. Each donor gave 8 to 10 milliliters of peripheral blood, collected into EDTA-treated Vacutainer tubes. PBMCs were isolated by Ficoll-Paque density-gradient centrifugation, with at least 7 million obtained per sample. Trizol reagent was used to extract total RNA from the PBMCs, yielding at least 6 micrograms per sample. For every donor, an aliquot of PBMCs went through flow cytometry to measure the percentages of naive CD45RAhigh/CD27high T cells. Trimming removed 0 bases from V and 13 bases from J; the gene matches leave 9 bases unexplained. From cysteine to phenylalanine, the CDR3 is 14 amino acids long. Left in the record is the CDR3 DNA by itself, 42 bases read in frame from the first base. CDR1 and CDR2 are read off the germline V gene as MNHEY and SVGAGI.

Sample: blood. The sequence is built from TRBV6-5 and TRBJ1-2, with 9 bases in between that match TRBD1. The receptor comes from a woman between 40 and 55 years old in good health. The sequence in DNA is TGTGCCAGCAGTTACTCGCGGACAGGGGACCCCTCCACCTTC. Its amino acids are CASSYSRTGDPSTF.